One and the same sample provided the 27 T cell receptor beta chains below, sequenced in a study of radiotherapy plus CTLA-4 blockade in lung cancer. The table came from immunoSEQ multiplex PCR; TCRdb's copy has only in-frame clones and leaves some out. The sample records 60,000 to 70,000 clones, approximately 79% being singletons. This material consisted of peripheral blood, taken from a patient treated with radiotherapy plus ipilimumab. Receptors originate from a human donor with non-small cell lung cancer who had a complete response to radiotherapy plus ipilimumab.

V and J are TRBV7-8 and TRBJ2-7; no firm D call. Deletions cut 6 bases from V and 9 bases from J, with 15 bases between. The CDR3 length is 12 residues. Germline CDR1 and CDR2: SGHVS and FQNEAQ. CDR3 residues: CASRPRTGVQYF. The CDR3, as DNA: TGTGCCAGCAGGCCACGCACTGGAGTGCAGTACTTC.

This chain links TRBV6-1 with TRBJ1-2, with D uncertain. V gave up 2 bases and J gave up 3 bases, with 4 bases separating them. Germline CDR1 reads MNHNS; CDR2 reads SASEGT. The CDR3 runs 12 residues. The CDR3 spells CASSESDYGYTF. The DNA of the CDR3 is TGTGCCAGCAGTGAAAGCGACTATGGCTACACCTTC.

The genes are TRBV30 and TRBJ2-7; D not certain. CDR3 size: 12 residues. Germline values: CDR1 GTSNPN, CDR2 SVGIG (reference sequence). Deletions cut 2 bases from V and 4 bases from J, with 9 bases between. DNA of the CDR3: TGTGCCTGGAGTAAAGGTTGGTACGAGCAGTACTTC. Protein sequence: CAWSKGWYEQYF.

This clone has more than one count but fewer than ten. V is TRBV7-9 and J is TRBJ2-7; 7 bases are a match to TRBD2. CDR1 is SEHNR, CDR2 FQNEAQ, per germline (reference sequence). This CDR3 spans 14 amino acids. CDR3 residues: CATARESDTYEQYV. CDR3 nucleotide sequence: TGTGCAACCGCGCGGGAGTCGGATACCTACGAGCAGTACGTC.

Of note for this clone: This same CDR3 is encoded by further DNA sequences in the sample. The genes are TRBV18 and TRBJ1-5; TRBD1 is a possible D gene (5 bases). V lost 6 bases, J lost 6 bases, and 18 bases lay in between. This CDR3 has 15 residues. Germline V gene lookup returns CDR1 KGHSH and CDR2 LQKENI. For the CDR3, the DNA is TGTGCCAGCTCGCCCTCATCGAGGGGAAGTCAGCCCCAGCATTTT. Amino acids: CASSPSSRGSQPQHF.

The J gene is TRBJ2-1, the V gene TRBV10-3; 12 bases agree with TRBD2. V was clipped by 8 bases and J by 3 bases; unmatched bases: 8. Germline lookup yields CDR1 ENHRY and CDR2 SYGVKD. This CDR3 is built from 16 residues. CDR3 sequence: CAIEETSGSGYNEQFF. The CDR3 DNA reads TGTGCCATCGAAGAGACTAGCGGGAGTGGCTACAATGAGCAGTTCTTC.

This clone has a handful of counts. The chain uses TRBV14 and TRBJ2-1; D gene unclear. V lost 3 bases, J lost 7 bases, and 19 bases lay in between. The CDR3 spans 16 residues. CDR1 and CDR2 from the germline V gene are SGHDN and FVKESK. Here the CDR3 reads CASSHGGRSPGNEQFF. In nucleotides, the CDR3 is TGTGCCAGCAGCCACGGCGGTCGGTCCCCTGGTAATGAGCAGTTCTTC. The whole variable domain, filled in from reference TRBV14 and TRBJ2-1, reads EAGVTQFPSHSVIEKGQTVTLRCDPISGHDNLYWYRRVMGKEIKFLLHFVKESKQDESGMPNNRFLAERTGGTYSTLKVQPAELEDSGVYFCASSHGGRSPGNEQFFGPGTRLTVL.

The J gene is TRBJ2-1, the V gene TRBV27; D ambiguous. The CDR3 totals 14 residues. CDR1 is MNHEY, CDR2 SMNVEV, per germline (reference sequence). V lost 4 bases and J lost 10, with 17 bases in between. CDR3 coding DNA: TGTGCCAGCAGTTCCCCGACCCGGTCGCGAGAGCAGTTCTTC. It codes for CASSSPTRSREQFF.

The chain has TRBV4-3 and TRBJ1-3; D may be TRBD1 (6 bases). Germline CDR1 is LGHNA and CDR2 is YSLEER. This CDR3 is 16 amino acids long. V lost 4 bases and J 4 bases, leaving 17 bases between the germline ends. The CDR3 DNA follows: TGCGCCAGCAGCCCTACACCCCAGGGGTCAGGAAACACCATATATTTT. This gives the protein CASSPTPQGSGNTIYF.

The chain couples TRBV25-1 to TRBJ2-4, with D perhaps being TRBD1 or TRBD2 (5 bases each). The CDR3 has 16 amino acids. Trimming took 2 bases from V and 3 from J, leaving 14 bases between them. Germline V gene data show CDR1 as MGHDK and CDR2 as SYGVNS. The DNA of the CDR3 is TGTGCCAGCAGTGAAACGGGACGTTTGGGCAAAAACATTCAGTACTTC. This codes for CASSETGRLGKNIQYF.

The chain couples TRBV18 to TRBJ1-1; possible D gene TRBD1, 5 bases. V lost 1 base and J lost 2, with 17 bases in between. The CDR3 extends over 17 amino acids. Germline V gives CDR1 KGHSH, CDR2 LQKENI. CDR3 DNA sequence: TGTGCCAGCTCACCACGACCCACACAGGCCTCAAACACTGAAGCTTTCTTT. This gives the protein CASSPRPTQASNTEAFF. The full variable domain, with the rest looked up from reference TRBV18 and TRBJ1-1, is NAGVMQNPRHLVRRRGQEARLRCSPMKGHSHVYWYRQLPEEGLKFMVYLQKENIIDESGMPKERFSAEFPKEGPSILRIQQVVRGDSAAYFCASSPRPTQASNTEAFFGQGTRLTVV.

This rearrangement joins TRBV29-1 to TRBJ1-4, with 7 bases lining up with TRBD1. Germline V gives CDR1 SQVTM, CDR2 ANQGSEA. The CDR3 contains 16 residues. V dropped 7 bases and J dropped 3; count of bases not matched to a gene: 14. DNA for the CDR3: TGCAGCGCTGCTAACCAAAGACAGGGAGCTAATGAAAAACTGTTTTTT. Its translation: CSAANQRQGANEKLFF.

The CDR3: CASSALDAGRKEAFF. For the CDR3, the DNA is TGTGCCAGCAGCGCGTTAGACGCAGGTCGAAAAGAAGCTTTCTTT. J is TRBJ1-1 and V is TRBV5-4; D is unresolved. Per germline, CDR1 SGHNT and CDR2 YYREEE (reference sequence). Trimming left V 4 bases short and J 8 bases short, with 21 bases between. The length of the CDR3 is 15 residues.

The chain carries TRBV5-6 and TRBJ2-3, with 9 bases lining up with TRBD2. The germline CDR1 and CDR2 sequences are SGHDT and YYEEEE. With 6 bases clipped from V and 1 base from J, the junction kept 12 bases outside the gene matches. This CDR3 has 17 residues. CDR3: CASILSWREGGTDTQYF. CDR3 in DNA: TGTGCCAGCATCCTATCATGGCGGGAGGGGGGCACAGATACGCAGTATTTT.

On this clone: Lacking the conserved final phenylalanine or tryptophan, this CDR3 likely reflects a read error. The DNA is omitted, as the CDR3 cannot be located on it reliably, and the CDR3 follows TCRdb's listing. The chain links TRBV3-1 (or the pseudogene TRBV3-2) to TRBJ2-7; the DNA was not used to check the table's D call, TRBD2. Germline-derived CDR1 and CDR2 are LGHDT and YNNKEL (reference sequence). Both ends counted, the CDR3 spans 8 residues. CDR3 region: CASSQALN.

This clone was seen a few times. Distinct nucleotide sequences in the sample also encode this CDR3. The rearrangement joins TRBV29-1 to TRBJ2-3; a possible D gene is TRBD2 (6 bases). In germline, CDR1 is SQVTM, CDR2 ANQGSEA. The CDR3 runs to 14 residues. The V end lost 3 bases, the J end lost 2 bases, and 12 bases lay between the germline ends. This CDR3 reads CSVDGGANTDTQYF. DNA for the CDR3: TGCAGCGTTGACGGCGGGGCGAACACAGATACGCAGTATTTT.

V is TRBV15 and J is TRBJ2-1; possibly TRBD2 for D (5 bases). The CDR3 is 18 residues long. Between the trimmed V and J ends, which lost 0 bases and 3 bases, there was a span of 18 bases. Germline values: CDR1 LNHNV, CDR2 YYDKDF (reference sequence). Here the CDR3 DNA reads TGTGCCACCAGCAGAGATCGCTCGGGGAGTAAACGCTACAATGAGCAGTTCTTC. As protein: CATSRDRSGSKRYNEQFF.

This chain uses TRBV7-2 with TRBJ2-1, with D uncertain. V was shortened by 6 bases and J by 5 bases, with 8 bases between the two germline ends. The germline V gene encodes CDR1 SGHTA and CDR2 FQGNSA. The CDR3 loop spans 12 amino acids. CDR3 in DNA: TGTGCCAGCAGTCTAAACCACAATGAGCAGTTCTTC. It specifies CASSLNHNEQFF. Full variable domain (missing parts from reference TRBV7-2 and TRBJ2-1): GAGVSQSPSNKVTEKGKDVELRCDPISGHTALYWYRQSLGQGLEFLIYFQGNSAPDKSGLPSDRFSAERTGGSVSTLTIQRTQQEDSAVYLCASSLNHNEQFFGPGTRLTVL.

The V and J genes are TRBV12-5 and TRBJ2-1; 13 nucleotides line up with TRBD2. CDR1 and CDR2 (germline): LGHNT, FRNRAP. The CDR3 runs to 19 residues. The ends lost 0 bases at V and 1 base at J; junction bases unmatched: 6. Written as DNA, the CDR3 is TGTGCTAGTGGTTTGGTACTTAGGGGACTAGCGGGGTCCTACAATGAGCAGTTCTTC. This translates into CASGLVLRGLAGSYNEQFF.

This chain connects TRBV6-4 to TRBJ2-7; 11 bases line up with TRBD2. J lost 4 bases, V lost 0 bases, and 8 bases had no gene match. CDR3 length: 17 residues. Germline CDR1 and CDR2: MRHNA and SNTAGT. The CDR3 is CASSDSEVPSGRYEQYV. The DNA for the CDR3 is TGTGCCAGCAGTGACTCGGAGGTCCCTAGCGGGAGGTACGAGCAGTACGTC.

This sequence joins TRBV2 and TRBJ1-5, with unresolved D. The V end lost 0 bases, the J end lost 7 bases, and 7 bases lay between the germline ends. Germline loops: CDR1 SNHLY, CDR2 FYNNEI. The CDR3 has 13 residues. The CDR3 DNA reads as TGTGCCAGCAGTGAAGCGCTTCAACAGCCCCAGCATTTT. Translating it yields CASSEALQQPQHF.

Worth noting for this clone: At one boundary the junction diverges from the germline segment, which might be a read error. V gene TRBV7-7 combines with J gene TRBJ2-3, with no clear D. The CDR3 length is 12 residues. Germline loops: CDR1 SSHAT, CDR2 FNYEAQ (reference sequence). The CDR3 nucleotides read TGTGCTAGCAGCCCTCTTGGGGATACGCAGTATTTT. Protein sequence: CASSPLGDTQYF.

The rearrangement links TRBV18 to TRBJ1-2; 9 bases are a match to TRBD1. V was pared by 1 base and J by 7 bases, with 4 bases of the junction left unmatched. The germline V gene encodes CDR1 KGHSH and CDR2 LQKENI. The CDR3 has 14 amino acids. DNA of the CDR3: TGTGCCAGCTCACCACAACAGGGGGCGTTTGGCTACACCTTC. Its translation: CASSPQQGAFGYTF.

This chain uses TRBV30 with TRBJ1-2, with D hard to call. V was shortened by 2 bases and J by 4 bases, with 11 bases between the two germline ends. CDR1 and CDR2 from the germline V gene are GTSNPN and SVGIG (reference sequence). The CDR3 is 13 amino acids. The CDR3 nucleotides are TGTGCCTGGAGTCCCCTTCGGGGCTATGGCTACACCTTC. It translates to CAWSPLRGYGYTF.

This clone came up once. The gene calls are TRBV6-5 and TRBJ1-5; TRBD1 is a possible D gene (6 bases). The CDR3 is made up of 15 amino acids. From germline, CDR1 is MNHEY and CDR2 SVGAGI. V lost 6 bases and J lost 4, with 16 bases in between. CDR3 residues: CASRATGIPNQPQHF. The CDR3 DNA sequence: TGTGCCAGCAGGGCCACAGGGATCCCGAATCAGCCCCAGCATTTT.

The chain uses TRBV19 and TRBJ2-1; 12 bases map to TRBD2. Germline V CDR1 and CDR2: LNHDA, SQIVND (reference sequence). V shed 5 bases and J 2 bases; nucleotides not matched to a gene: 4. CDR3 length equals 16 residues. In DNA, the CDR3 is TGTGCCAGTAGTTCGACTAGCGGGGGTACCTACAATGAGCAGTTCTTC. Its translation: CASSSTSGGTYNEQFF.

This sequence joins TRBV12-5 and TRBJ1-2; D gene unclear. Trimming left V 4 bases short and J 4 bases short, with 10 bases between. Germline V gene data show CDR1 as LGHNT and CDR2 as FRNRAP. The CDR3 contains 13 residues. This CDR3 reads CASGYSLVYGYTF. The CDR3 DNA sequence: TGTGCTAGTGGTTATTCCCTCGTCTATGGCTACACCTTC.